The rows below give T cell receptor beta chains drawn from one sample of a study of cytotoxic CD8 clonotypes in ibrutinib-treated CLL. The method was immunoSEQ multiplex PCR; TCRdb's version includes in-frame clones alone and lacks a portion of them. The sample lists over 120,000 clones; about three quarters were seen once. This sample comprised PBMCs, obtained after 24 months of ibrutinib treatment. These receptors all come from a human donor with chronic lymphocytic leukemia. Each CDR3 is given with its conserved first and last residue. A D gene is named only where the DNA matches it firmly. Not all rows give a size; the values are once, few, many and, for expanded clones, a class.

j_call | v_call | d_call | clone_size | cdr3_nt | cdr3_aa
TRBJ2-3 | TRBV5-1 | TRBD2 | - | TGCGCCAGCAGCCCCGGGACTAGCGGCTTCGGGGATACGCAGTATTTT | CASSPGTSGFGDTQYF
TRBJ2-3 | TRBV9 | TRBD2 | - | TGTGCCAGCAGCCCGAATGGACTAGCGGGATCAGATACGCAGTATTTT | CASSPNGLAGSDTQYF
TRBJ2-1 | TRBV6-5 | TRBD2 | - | TGTGCCAGCAGTTACGCGGGAGGGCCCGGTGAGCAGTTCTTC | CASSYAGGPGEQFF
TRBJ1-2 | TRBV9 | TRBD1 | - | TGTGCCAGCAGCCCACAGGGGTTTGCCTATGGCTACACCTTC | CASSPQGFAYGYTF
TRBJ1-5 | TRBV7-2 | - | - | TGTGCCAGCAGCCCCGTAAATCAGCCCCAGCATTTT | CASSPVNQPQHF
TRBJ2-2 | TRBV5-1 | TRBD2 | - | TGCGCCAGCACGCCACCGGGGGGTGGCACCGGGGAGCTGTTTTTT | CASTPPGGGTGELFF
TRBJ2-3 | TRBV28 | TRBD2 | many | TGTGCCAGCTACGCTAGCGGGAGGGATACGCAGTATTTT | CASYASGRDTQYF
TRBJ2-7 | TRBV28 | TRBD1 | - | TGTGCCAGCAGCCTACCCGGGACAGTCCAGCAGTACTTC | CASSLPGTVQQYF
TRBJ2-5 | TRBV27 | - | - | TGTGCCAGCAGGCGGGGTAATAGCGGACAAGAGACCCAGTACTTC | CASRRGNSGQETQYF
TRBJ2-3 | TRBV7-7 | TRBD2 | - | TGTGCTAGCAGCCCCCGACTAGCGGGGGGCCTGGGAGATACGCAGTATTTT | CASSPRLAGGLGDTQYF
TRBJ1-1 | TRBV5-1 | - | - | TGCGCCAGCAGGGAAGAGGGTGAAGCTTTCTTT | CASREEGEAFF
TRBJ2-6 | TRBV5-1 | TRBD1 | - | TGCGCCAGCAGCCCCGGACAGGCCGGGGCCAACGTCCTGACTTTC | CASSPGQAGANVLTF
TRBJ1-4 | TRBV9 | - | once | TGTGCCAGCAGCCCCAGCGCAACTAATGAAAAACTGTTTTTT | CASSPSATNEKLFF
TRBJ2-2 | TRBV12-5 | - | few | TGTGCTAGTGGTTCCGGGGAAGGGGAGCTGTTTTTT | CASGSGEGELFF
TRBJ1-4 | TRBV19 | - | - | TGTGCCAGTAGTATCCGCTCAGCCTCTCTCGGTGAAAAACTGTTTTTT | CASSIRSASLGEKLFF